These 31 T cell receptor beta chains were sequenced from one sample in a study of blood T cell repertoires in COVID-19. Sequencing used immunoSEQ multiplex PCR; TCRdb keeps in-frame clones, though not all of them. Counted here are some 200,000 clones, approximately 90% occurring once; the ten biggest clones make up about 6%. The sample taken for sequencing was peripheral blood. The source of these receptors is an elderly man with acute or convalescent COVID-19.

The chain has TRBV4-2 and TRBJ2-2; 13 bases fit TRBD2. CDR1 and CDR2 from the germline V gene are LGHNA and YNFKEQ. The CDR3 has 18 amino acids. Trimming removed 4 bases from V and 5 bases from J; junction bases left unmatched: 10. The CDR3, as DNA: TGTGCCAGCAGCCCCAGGCCACTAGCGGGAGGGACTACCGGGGAGCTGTTTTTT. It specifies CASSPRPLAGGTTGELFF.

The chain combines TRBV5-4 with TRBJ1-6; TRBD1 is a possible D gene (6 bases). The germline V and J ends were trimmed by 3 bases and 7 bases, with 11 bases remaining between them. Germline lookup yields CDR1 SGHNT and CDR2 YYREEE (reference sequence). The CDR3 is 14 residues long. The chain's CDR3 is CASSSGTRNSPLHF. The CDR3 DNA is TGTGCCAGCAGCTCCGGGACAAGGAATTCACCCCTCCACTTT.

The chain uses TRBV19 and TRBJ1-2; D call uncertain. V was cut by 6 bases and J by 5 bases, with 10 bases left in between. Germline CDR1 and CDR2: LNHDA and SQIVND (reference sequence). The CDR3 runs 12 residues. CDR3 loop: CASSPQFYGYTF. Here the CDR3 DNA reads TGTGCCAGTAGCCCACAGTTTTATGGCTACACCTTC.

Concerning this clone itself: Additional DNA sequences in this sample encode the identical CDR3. In nucleotides, the CDR3 is TGCGCCAGCAGCCAAAGCGGGACCCCCTACAATGAGCAGTTCTTC. Residues: CASSQSGTPYNEQFF. The V call is TRBV5-1, the J call TRBJ2-1; 7 nucleotides align to TRBD2. CDR3 length: 15 amino acids. Germline V gives CDR1 SGHRS, CDR2 YFSETQ. V shed 4 bases, J shed 2 bases, and the junction held 6 bases outside the gene matches.

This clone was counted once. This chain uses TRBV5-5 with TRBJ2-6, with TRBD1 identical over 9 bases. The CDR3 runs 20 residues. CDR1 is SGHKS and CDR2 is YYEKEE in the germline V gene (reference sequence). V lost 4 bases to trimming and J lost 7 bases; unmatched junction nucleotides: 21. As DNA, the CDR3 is TGTGCCAGCAGCCCGGGGGGAGTAACTGGGACAGGGATTTTTGCCAACGTCCTGACTTTC. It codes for CASSPGGVTGTGIFANVLTF.

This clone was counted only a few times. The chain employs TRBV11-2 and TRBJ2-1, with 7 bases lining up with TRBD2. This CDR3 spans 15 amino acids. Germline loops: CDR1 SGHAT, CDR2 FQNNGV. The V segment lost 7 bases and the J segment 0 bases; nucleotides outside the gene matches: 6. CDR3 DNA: TGTGCCAGCATCCGAGGCGGGAGCTCCTACAATGAGCAGTTCTTC. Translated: CASIRGGSSYNEQFF. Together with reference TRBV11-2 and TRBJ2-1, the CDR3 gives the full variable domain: EAGVAQSPRYKIIEKRQSVAFWCNPISGHATLYWYQQILGQGPKLLIQFQNNGVVDDSQLPKDRFSAERLKGVDSTLKIQPAKLEDSAVYLCASIRGGSSYNEQFFGPGTRLTVL.

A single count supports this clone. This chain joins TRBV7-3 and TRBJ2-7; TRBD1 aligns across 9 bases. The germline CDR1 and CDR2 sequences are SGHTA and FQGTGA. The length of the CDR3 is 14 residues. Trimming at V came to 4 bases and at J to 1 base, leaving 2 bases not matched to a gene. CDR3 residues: CASSSDRGSYEQYF. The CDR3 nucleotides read TGTGCCAGCAGCTCGGACAGGGGTTCCTACGAGCAGTACTTC.

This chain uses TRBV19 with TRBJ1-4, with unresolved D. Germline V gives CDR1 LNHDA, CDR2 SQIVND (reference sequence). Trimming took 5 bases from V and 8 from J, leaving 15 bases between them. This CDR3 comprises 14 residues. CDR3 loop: CASSVGTRREKLFF. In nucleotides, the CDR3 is TGTGCCAGTAGTGTCGGTACCCGGAGGGAAAAACTGTTTTTT. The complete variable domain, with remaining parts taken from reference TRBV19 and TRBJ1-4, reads DGGITQSPKYLFRKEGQNVTLSCEQNLNHDAMYWYRQDPGQGLRLIYYSQIVNDFQKGDIAEGYSVSREKKESFPLTVTSAQKNPTAFYLCASSVGTRREKLFFGSGTQLSVL.

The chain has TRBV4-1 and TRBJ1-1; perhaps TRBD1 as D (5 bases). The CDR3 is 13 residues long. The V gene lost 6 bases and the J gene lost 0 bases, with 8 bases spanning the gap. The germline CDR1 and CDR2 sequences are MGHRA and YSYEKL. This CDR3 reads CASSRGMNTEAFF. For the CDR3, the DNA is TGCGCCAGCAGTCGGGGGATGAACACTGAAGCTTTCTTT.

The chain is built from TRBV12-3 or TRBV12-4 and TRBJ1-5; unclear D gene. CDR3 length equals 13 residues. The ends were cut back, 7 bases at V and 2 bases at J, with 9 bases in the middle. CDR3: CASMGEGNQPQHF. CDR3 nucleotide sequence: TGTGCCAGCATGGGAGAGGGCAATCAGCCCCAGCATTTT.

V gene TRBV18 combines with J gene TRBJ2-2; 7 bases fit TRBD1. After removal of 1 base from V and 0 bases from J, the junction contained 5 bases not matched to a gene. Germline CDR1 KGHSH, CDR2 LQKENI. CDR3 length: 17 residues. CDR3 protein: CASSPRTQGANTGELFF. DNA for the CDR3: TGTGCCAGCTCACCACGAACCCAGGGGGCGAACACCGGGGAGCTGTTTTTT.

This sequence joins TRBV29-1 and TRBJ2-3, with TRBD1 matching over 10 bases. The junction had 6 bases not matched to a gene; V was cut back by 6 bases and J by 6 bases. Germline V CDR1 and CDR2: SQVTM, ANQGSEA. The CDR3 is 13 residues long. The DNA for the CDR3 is TGCAGCGTCGCGACAGGGGGCCCGGATACGCAGTATTTT. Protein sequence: CSVATGGPDTQYF.

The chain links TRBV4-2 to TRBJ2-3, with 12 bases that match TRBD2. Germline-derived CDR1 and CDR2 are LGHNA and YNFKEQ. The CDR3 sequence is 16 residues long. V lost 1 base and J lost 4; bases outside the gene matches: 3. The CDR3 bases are TGTGCCAGCAGCCAAGTGGCTAGCGGGAGGGCAGATACGCAGTATTTT. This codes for CASSQVASGRADTQYF.

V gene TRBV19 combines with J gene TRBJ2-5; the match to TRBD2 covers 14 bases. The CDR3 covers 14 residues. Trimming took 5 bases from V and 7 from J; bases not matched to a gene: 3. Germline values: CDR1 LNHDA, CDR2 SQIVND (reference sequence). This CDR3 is CASSGTSGSGTQYF. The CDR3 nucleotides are TGTGCCAGTAGTGGGACTAGCGGGAGCGGGACCCAGTACTTC.

CDR3 nucleotides: TGCAGCGTTTCAGGGGGTTACACCGGGGAGCTGTTTTTT. Translation gives CSVSGGYTGELFF. The V and J genes are TRBV29-1 and TRBJ2-2, with 7 bases lining up with TRBD1. The CDR3 covers 13 residues. CDR1 and CDR2 from the germline V gene are SQVTM and ANQGSEA. V lost 5 bases, J lost 3 bases, and 3 bases stayed unmatched.

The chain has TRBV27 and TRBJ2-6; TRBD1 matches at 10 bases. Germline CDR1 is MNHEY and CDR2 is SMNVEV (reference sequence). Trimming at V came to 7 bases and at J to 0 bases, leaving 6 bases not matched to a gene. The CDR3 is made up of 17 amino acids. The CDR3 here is CASTGDRGSSGANVLTF. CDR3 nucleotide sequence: TGTGCCAGCACCGGGGACAGGGGTTCCTCTGGGGCCAACGTCCTGACTTTC. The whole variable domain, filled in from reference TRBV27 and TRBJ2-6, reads EAQVTQNPRYLITVTGKKLTVTCSQNMNHEYMSWYRQDPGLGLRQIYYSMNVEVTDKGDVPEGYKVSRKEKRNFPLILESPSPNQTSLYFCASTGDRGSSGANVLTFGAGSRLTVL.

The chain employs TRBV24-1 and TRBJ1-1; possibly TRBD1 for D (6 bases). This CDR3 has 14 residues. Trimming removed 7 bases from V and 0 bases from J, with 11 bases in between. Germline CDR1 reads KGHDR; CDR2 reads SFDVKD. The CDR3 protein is CATSEGVMNTEAFF. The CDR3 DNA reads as TGTGCCACCAGCGAGGGGGTAATGAACACTGAAGCTTTCTTT.

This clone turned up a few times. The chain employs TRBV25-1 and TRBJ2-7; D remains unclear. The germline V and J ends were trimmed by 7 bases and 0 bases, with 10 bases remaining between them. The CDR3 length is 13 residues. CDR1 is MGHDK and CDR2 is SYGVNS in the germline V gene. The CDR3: CASTPASSYEQYV. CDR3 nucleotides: TGTGCCAGCACCCCGGCTAGCTCCTACGAGCAGTACGTC.

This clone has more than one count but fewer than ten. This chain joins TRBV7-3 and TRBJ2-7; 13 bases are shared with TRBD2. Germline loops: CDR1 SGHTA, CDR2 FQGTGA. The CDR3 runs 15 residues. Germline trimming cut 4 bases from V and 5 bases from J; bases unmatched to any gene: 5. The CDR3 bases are TGTGCCAGCAGCTCAGGACTAGCGGGAGCGCACGAGCAGTACTTC. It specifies CASSSGLAGAHEQYF.

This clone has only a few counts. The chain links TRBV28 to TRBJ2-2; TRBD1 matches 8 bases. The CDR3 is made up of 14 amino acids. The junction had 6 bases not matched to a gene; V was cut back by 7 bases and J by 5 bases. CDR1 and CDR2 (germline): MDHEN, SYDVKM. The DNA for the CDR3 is TGTGCCAGCACCCGGACAGGGAAGACCGGGGAGCTGTTTTTT. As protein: CASTRTGKTGELFF. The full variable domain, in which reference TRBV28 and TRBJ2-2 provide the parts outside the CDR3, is DVKVTQSSRYLVKRTGEKVFLECVQDMDHENMFWYRQDPGLGLRLIYFSYDVKMKEKGDIPEGYSVSREKKERFSLILESASTNQTSMYLCASTRTGKTGELFFGEGSRLTVL.

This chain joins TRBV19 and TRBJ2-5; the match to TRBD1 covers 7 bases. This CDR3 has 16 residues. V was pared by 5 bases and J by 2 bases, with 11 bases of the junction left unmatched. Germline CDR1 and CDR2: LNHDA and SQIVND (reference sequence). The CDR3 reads CASSSTRTGPQETQYF. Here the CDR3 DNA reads TGTGCCAGTAGTTCTACTAGGACAGGACCGCAAGAGACCCAGTACTTC.

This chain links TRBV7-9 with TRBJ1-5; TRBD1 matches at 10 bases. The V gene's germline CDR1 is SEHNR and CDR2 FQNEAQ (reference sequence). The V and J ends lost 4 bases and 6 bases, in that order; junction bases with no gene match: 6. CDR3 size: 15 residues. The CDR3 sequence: CASSSDRGLGQPQHF. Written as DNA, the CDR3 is TGTGCCAGCAGCTCTGACAGGGGGCTCGGTCAGCCCCAGCATTTT.

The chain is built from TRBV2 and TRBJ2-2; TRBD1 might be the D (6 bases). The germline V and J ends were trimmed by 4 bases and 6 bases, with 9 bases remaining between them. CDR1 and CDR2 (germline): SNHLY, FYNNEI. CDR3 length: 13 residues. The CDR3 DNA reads TGTGCCAGCAGTGGAAGGGGGTCCGGGGAGCTGTTTTTT. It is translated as CASSGRGSGELFF.

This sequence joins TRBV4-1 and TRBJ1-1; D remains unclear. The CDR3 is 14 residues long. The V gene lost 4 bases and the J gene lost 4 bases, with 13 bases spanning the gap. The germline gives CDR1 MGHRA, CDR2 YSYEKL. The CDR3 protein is CASSRPGRGTEAFF. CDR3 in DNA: TGCGCCAGCAGCCGCCCCGGACGGGGCACTGAAGCTTTCTTT.

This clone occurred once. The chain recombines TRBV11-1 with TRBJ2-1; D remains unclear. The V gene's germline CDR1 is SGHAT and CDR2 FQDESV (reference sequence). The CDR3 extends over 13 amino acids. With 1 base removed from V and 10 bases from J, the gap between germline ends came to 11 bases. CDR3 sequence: CASSLGIVREQFF. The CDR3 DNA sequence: TGTGCCAGCAGCTTAGGAATAGTTCGGGAGCAGTTCTTC.

The CDR3 sequence: CASSLSRGLAKETQYF. Written as DNA, the CDR3 is TGTGCCAGCAGTTTATCGAGGGGACTAGCCAAAGAGACCCAGTACTTC. The V call is TRBV27, the J call TRBJ2-5; 9 bases match TRBD2. Unmatched junction bases numbered 5, after V lost 0 bases and J lost 3 bases. CDR3 length: 16 amino acids. Looked up from germline, CDR1 is MNHEY and CDR2 is SMNVEV (reference sequence).

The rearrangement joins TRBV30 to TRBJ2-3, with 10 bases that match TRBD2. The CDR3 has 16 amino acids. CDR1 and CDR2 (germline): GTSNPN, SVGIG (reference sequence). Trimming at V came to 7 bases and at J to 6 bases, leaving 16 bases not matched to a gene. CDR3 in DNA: TGTGCCTCAACTACCACCGCTAGCGGGAGAGGGGATACGCAGTATTTT. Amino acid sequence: CASTTTASGRGDTQYF.

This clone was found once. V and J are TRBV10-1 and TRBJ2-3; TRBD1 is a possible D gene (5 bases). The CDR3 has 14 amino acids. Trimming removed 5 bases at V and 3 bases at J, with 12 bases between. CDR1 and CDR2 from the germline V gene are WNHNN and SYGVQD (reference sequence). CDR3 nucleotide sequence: TGCGCCAGCAGTAATCAGGGTGGGACAGATACGCAGTATTTT. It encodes CASSNQGGTDTQYF.

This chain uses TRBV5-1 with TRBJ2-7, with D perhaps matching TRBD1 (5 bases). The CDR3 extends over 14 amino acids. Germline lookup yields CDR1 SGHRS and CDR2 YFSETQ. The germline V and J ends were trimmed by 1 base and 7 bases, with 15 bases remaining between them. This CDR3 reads CASSLRQGSREQYF. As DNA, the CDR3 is TGCGCCAGCAGCTTGCGCCAGGGATCTCGGGAGCAGTACTTC.

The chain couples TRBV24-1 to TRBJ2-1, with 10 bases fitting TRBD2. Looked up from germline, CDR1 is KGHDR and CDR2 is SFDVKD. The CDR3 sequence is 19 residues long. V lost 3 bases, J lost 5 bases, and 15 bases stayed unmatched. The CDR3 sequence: CATSDPSNPGTSANNEQFF. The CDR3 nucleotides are TGTGCCACCAGTGATCCTTCAAACCCCGGGACTAGCGCGAACAATGAGCAGTTCTTC.

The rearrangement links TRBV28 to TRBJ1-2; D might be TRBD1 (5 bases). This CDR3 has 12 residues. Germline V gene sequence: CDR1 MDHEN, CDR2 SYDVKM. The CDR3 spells CASGAENYGYTF. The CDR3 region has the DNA TGTGCGAGCGGGGCTGAGAACTATGGCTACACCTTC.